The sample holds one count of the clone carrying this TCR beta chain. The antigen remains unidentified. The entry originates in a study of chemoradiotherapy in HPV16-positive cancers. Study findings and constraints: In HPV16-positive patients, HPV-responsive T-cell expansion tracked better recurrence-free survival. Candidate HPV-specific clones and E7-related TCR motifs grew in tumor during treatment. Only two HPV16-positive patients supplied the functional HPV-specificity definition.

Samples were taken several times over chemoradiotherapy. Germline assignment: CDR1 MDHEN and CDR2 SYDVKM. The CDR3 consists of 13 residues. With V trimmed by 5 bases and J by 8 bases, 6 bases remained unmatched. The protocol was immunoSEQ multiplex PCR, while the TCRdb copy is restricted to in-frame clones and leaves out a portion. The sample gives about 12,000 clones, under 85% of which show up once; roughly 6.2% is in the top ten. The specimen comprised blood, sampled from a patient who underwent chemoradiotherapy. The chain couples TRBV28 to TRBJ1-2; 9 positions agree with TRBD1. The TCR comes from a human donor with HPV-associated anogenital cancer. The CDR3 nucleotides read TGTGCCAGCAGTACGACAGGGGGGGGCGGCTACACCTTC. Protein sequence: CASSTTGGGGYTF.